This T cell receptor (beta chain) was sequenced during a study of cytomegalovirus exposure and HLA in healthy donors (dated by TCRdb to 2015 to 2018). Turning to the overall study: An earlier analysis of roughly 500 of the donors reported approximately 290 Gb of sequence data and about 100 million unique TCR beta sequences from some 180 million T cells. Typing coverage varied by locus: roughly 629-640 donors for A, B, C, DRB1 and DQB1; about 520 for DQA1; about 570 for DPA1; roughly 470 for DPB1. About 300 gigabases of sequencing data and approximately 84 million unique TCR sequences were included in an early release covering about 620 HLA-typed donors. In a later genetic analysis, genome-wide SNP genotypes for about three fifths of the roughly 670 donors were used, and that subset was treated as a discovery cohort. An earlier analysis of around 580 of the donors used high-throughput TCR beta sequencing to judge whether each TCR beta V gene segment behaved as functional or pseudogenic. Among under 450 genotyped donors of the cohort, an average of about 240,000 unique TCR beta nucleotide sequences were sequenced per donor, 15% to 20% of them non-productive. To predict cytomegalovirus infection status, the study combined high-throughput TCR immunosequencing, statistical association of individual TCRs with disease status, and machine learning. Along with the roughly 670-subject first cohort, a separate validation cohort of some 130 different subjects was used. The study aimed to test whether cataloging public T cell receptors could reveal signatures of past pathogen exposure. HLA typing included class I and class II loci at four-digit resolution. Alongside the repertoire data, information on donor age, sex, ethnicity and CMV serostatus was compiled. Four to six DR-DQ haplotypes were handled as single units for association and clustering because linkage in the cohort was strong. All discovery cohort repertoires had been generated using a single sequencing platform. The T cell repertoires of several hundred subjects were profiled by immunosequencing and related to cytomegalovirus serostatus. Rather than using new phenotypic data, the later analysis identified candidate immune exposures from TCR beta sequences and from how often those sequences occurred across donors. To study patterns of TCR occurrence, a later analysis re-analyzed previously published TCR beta repertoires from 500 to 850 donors and added high-resolution HLA genotyping. Of the roughly 410 genotyped donors, 65% to 90% were placed in the genetic ancestry cluster associated with self-reported Caucasian donors. The paper's findings and limits, for the study overall: Most TCR sequences were observed very rarely across donors, whereas some public TCRs were present in many individuals. Correlated functional status among segregating V segments might be attributable to linkage disequilibrium, but an unknown experimental factor could not be ruled out. At a false discovery rate of 0.05, a later analysis linked 15,000 to 20,000 TCR beta sequences to specific HLA alleles. A group of highly shared sequence variants was considered likely to be a technical artifact of the sequencing pipeline. Cytomegalovirus status was reported to be diagnosed by the classifier with high specificity and sensitivity in both the original and validation cohorts. A later genetic analysis reported fewer N-insertions in productive TCRs among donors in an Asian-associated ancestry cluster than the roughly 620-donor mean. HLA typing was unavailable for some donors at each locus, so association tests used only the typed subset. Three of the identified cytomegalovirus-associated TCR beta chains were confirmed in vitro to be specific for cytomegalovirus antigens. An association between a missense DCLRE1C variant and V-gene and J-gene trimming of TCR beta chains was found in a later genetic analysis and replicated in an independent cohort. In a later analysis, TCR association rates were found to vary across HLA loci, with the most associated TCRs seen for DRB1 alleles and the fewest for HLA-C alleles. According to a later analysis, most CMV-associated TCR beta chains appeared to be HLA-restricted, and the HLA associations seemed to be driven largely by CMV exposure. Sequencing depth was assumed to be roughly uniform across donors in the presence/absence analyses, though that assumption may not hold. Because counts were too low, approximately 18 rarely observed V segments, including chromosome 9 orphons, were excluded from the earlier analysis of several hundred of the donors. A total of roughly 160 TCR beta chains were listed by the study as associated with cytomegalovirus. A further reported finding was that TCR beta sequences accurately predicted the HLA-A and HLA-B alleles for most subjects in the first cohort. Compared with equally common non-associated chains, HLA-associated TCR beta chains in a later analysis were more clonally expanded and had lower generation probabilities. This cohort had only TCR beta chains sequenced, and the lack of alpha or paired-chain data limited which features could be detected. For the cohort, immune exposure information was limited to CMV serostatus. According to the authors, the approach could potentially be generalized to other disease states and immunological phenotypes. Assigning TCR associations to individual alleles was difficult when HLA alleles, especially DR and DQ, strongly co-occurred. Some IMGT-functional V segments, including TRBV6-2 and TRBV6-3, could not be distinguished by the 87-base-pair reads and were therefore excluded. Broadly in line with IMGT annotations, most TCR beta V segments showed up in productive rearrangements about 90% or about 30% of the time in an earlier analysis of 587 of the donors. A later analysis reported that several top co-occurrence clusters appeared linked to parvovirus B19, influenza, CMV and Epstein-Barr virus.

The CDR3 sequence holds 15 residues, the cysteine and phenylalanine included. The CDR3 DNA has 45 bases and is translated from base 1. Trimming takes 2 bases off V and 7 bases off J; junction bases not matched to a gene: 8. The germline V gene gives CDR1 as ENHRY and CDR2 as SYGVKD. Points on this clone: Its antigen is still unknown. Base-call qualities are not available, and no considerably larger clone is one nucleotide away.

The cohort comprised more than 550 healthy bone marrow donors. At the time of sampling, all cohort members were nominally healthy, though unrecorded immune exposures were likely present. The donor was CMV seronegative and was included in the group of a few hundred seronegative cohort members. A peripheral blood sample was provided by each donor, and peripheral blood mononuclear cells were used for TCR beta sequencing. The Qiagen DNeasy Blood Extraction Kit was used to extract genomic DNA from the blood cell samples. The library was produced with the immunoSEQ multiplex PCR assay. For the multiplex PCR, a mixture combining 60 forward primers for TCR Vbeta segments and 13 reverse primers for TCR Jbeta segments was used. A multiplex PCR assay on genomic DNA amplified the CDR3 region of rearranged TCR beta genes. Amplified TCR beta libraries were sequenced as 87-base-pair reads on the Illumina HiSeq System. The study's own analysis went as follows. Across the roughly 600 repertoires, a later analysis counted approximately 83 million unique TCR beta chains, 9.5 million to 13 million of which were shared by at least two donors. To remove PCR and sequencing errors, raw reads were error-corrected and collapsed into unique sequences using a nearest-neighbor algorithm that merged closely related sequences. To assign V, D and J gene segments, CDR3 sequences were aligned to IMGT reference sequences. Each retained sequence needed at least a six-nucleotide match to both a V gene segment and a J gene segment. A rearrangement was called productive if the CDR3 had no stop codons and remained in frame with V and J, and every other rearrangement was called non-productive. CDR3 was defined according to IMGT convention as the region running from the second conserved V-encoded cysteine to the conserved J-encoded phenylalanine. The earlier analysis of roughly 590 of the donors excluded sequences that lacked an unambiguous match to a single V gene segment. In an earlier analysis of roughly 500 of the donors, V segments were called functional above 56.7% productive rearrangements and were called segregating when the between-donor standard deviation exceeded 5%. A statistical classification framework was built for diagnosing cytomegalovirus status from the catalog of TCR beta chain sequences. V and J gene assignment, in a later analysis, came from comparing TCR nucleotide sequences with IMGT/GENE-DB human TR gene sequences. Using the TCRdist pipeline, a later analysis assigned CDR3 sequences along with most-parsimonious VDJ recombination scenarios. In a later analysis, each TCR beta chain was defined by its CDR3 amino acid sequence together with its V-gene family, and reads lacking a unique V-gene family were excluded. In a later analysis, 450 to 600 highly shared, low-generation-probability nucleotide sequences were removed to address suspected cross-contamination and a sequencing artifact. A later analysis calculated a clonal expansion index for each public chain from normalized within-repertoire ranks of inferred template counts. In a later analysis, generation probabilities were computed using a VDJ recombination model fitted to out-of-frame rearrangements, and the results were checked against IGoR. In a later analysis, TCR-TCR, TCR-HLA and TCR-CMV co-occurrence was scored with hypergeometric tests, and a repertoire-size bias correction was applied to TCR pairs. False discovery rates were estimated in a later analysis by permuting HLA or CMV assignments 20 times. In a later analysis, co-occurring TCRs were grouped with DBSCAN, and TCRdist sequence similarity was added when clustering was performed within HLA-allele-positive subsets. For co-occurrence clustering, repertoires with fewer than 30,000 or more than 120,000 public chains were excluded, along with about five repertoires with anomalous nucleotide sharing. TCRdb carries this immuneACCESS record with in-frame sequences only. Its versions omit some clonotypes, under half of them owing to an unresolved V gene in the studies checked, with the rest unexplained. V and J calls and clone size are copied from that table; D and trimming were computed from the DNA. In this sample the table shows 80,000 or so clones, over 70% of which occur a single time. Of the sample, 5.5% to 8.5% falls within the top ten clones.

Sequencing was performed on PBMCs. Rearrangement joined TRBV10-3 to TRBJ1-1; TRBD1 lines up with 9 middle nucleotides. This clonotype originated in a middle-aged woman in good health and CMV-seronegative. The CDR3 in this case is CAISEKNRGRGEAFF. The DNA is TGTGCCATCAGTGAGAAGAACAGGGGGCGAGGTGAAGCTTTCTTT.